This TCR beta chain was recovered during a study of human T cells and chemical hapten exposure. This clonotype occurred a few times. Its antigen is undetermined. Study-wide results and caveats: Versus controls, significantly more large CDR3 similarity clusters arose from expanded TCRs.

TCRdb fed the RACE reads into MiXCR, producing one record per CDR3 protein. The sample records roughly 40,000 distinct CDR3 sequences, 9.5% to 15% being singletons. Trimming took 0 bases from V and 2 from J, leaving 9 bases between them. Per the germline V gene, CDR1 is SGHRS and CDR2 is YFSETQ. The CDR3 has 14 residues. Time point of the sample: pre-sensitization, week 0. Treatment described: therapeutic diphenylcyclopropenone sensitization with weekly scalp DPC. V and J are TRBV5-1 and TRBJ2-7, with TRBD1 as a possible D gene (5 bases). This sequence originates from a young woman with alopecia areata. Some clones in this sample may be carry-over from other donors' samples. The specimen comprised whole blood, sampled in connection with sensitization to the hapten diphenylcyclopropenone (DPC). The CDR3 loop reads CASSLGQQTYEQYF. The CDR3 nucleotides are TGCGCCAGCAGCTTGGGACAGCAAACCTACGAGCAGTACTTC.